The source of this T cell receptor beta chain is a study of blood T cell repertoires in COVID-19. Study background: Italy, Spain and the United States were the sources of the convalescent and acute COVID-19 samples. Sample material is recorded as cDNA or gDNA derived from T cells, B-cell-depleted T cells, or PBMCs.

In the original analysis: Reference gene primer amplification in the assay estimated nucleated cell counts. Sequencing used immunoSEQ multiplex PCR; TCRdb keeps in-frame clones, though not all of them. V, J and clone size were drawn from that table, and D and trimming were deduced from the DNA. The data contain approximately 300,000 clones, around 90% of them seen just once; the ten biggest clones take up 5% to 7.5%. Material for sequencing was peripheral blood. The receptor comes from a young man who had recovered from COVID-19.

For the CDR3, the DNA is TGTGCCAGTAGTCAGACAGGGATCCATTCACCCCTCCACTTT. Translation gives CASSQTGIHSPLHF. The chain links TRBV19 to TRBJ1-6; 7 bases agree with TRBD1. There are 14 residues in the CDR3. Germline lookup yields CDR1 LNHDA and CDR2 SQIVND (reference sequence). The V segment lost 5 bases and the J segment 8 bases; nucleotides outside the gene matches: 6.